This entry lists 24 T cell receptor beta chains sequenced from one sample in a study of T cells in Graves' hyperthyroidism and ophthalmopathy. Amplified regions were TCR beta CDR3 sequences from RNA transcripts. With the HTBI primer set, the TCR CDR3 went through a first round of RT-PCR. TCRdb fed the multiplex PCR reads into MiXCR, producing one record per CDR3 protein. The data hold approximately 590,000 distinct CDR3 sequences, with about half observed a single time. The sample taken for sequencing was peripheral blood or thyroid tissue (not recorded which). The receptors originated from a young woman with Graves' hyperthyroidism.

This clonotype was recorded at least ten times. CDR3 bases: TGTGCCAGCCGAGGATCTCAGGGTAAAAATTCACCCCTCCACTTT. It specifies CASRGSQGKNSPLHF. The rearrangement links TRBV2 to TRBJ1-6, with a possible D match to TRBD1 (5 bases). CDR3 length equals 15 residues. Trimming removed 8 bases from V and 7 bases from J, with 18 bases in between. The germline gives CDR1 SNHLY, CDR2 FYNNEI.

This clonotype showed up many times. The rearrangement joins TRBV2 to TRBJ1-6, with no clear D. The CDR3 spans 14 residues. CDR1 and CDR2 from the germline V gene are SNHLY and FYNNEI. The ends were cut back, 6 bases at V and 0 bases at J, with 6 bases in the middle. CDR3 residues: CASSLSSYNSPLHF. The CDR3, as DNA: TGTGCCAGCAGCCTCAGCTCCTATAATTCACCCCTCCACTTT.

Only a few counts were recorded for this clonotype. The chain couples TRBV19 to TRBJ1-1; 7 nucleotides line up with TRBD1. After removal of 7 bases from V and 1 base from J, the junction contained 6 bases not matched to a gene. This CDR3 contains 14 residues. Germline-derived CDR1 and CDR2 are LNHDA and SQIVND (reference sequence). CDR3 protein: CASNLQGRNTEAFF. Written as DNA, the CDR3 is TGTGCCAGTAACTTACAGGGGAGGAACACTGAAGCTTTCTTT.

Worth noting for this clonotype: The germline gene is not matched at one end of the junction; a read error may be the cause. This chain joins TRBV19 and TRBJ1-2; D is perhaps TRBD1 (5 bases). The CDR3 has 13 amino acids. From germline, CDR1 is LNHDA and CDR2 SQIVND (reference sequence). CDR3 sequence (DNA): TGTGCCAGTAGTATGAGAGGGGACTATGGCTGCACCTTC. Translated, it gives CASSMRGDYGCTF.

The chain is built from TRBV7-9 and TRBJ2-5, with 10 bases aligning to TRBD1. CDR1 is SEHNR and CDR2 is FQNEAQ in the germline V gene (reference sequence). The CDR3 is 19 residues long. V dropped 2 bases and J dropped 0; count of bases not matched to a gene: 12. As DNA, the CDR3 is TGTGCCAGCAGCTTACCAAGGACAGGGGGAGAAGCGTACCAAGAGACCCAGTACTTC. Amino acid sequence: CASSLPRTGGEAYQETQYF.

In DNA form, the CDR3 reads TGTGCCACCAGTGATTTCGCTGGCGGCCTAGCGGGTACAGATACGCAGTATTTT. Encoded protein: CATSDFAGGLAGTDTQYF. The chain recombines TRBV24-1 with TRBJ2-3; the match to TRBD2 covers 8 bases. Germline lookup yields CDR1 KGHDR and CDR2 SFDVKD. Trimming took 1 base from V and 3 from J; bases not matched to a gene: 11. This CDR3 is 18 amino acids long.

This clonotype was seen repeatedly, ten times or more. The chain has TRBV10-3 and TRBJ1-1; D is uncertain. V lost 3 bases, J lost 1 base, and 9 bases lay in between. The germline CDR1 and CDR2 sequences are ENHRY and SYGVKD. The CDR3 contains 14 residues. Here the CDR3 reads CAISDGYTNTEAFF. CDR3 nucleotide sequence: TGTGCCATCAGTGACGGGTATACGAACACTGAAGCTTTCTTT.

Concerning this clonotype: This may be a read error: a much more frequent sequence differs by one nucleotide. CDR3 region: CASRGQTTGLTF. Written as DNA, the CDR3 is TGTGCCAGCAGGGGACAAACGACCGGCCTGACTTTC. The chain has TRBV6-1 and TRBJ2-6, with a weak D call TRBD1 (6 bases). The length of the CDR3 is 12 residues. Germline V CDR1 and CDR2: MNHNS, SASEGT. V lost 6 bases and J lost 15, with 15 bases in between.

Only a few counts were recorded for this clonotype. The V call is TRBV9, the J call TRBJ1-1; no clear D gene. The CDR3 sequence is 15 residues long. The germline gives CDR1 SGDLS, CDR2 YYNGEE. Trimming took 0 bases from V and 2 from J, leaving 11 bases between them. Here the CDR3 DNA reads TGTGCCAGCAGCGTAGGAGGAACGGGTAACACTGAAGCTTTCTTT. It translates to CASSVGGTGNTEAFF. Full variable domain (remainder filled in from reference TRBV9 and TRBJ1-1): DSGVTQTPKHLITATGQRVTLRCSPRSGDLSVYWYQQSLDQGLQFLIQYYNGEERAKGNILERFSAQQFPDLHSELNLSSLELGDSALYFCASSVGGTGNTEAFFGQGTRLTVV.

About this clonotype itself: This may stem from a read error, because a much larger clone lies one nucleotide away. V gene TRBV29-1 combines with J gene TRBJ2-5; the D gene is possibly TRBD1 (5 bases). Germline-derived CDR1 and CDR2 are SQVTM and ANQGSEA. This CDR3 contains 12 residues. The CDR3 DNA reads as TGCAGCGCGGGCAGGGCGCAAGAGACCCGGTACTTC. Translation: CSAGRAQETRYF.

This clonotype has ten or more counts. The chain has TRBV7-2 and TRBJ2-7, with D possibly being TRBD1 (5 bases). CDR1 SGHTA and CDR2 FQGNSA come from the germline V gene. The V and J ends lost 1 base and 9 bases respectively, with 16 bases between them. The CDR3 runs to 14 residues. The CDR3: CASSLGGAADGQYF. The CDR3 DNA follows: TGTGCCAGCAGCTTAGGTGGGGCCGCTGACGGGCAGTACTTC.

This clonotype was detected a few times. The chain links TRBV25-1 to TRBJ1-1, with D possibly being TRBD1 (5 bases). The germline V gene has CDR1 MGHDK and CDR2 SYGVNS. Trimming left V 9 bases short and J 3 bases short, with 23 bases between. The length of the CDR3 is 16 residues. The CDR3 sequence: CASVPGMTQADTEAFF. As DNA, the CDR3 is TGTGCCAGTGTACCAGGGATGACACAGGCGGACACTGAAGCTTTCTTT.

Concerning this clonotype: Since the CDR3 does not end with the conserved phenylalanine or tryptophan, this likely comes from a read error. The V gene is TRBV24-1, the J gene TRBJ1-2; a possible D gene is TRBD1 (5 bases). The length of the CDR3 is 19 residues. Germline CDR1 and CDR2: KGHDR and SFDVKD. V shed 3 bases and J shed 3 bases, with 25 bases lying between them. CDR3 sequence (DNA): TGTGCCACCAGTGATGGCCCCGTGGGGGGTGATTGGCGATACTATGGCTACACCTCC. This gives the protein CATSDGPVGGDWRYYGYTS.

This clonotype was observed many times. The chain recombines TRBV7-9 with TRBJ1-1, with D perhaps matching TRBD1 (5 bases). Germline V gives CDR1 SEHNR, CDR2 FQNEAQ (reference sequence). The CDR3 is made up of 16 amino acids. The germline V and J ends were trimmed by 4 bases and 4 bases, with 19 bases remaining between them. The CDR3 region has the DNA TGTGCCAGCAGCTCCCTGGGGACGGAGGGTAGCACTGAAGCTTTCTTT. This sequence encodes CASSSLGTEGSTEAFF. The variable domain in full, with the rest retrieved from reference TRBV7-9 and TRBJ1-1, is DTGVSQNPRHKITKRGQNVTFRCDPISEHNRLYWYRQTLGQGPEFLTYFQNEAQLEKSRLLSDRFSAERPKGSFSTLEIQRTEQGDSAMYLCASSSLGTEGSTEAFFGQGTRLTVV.

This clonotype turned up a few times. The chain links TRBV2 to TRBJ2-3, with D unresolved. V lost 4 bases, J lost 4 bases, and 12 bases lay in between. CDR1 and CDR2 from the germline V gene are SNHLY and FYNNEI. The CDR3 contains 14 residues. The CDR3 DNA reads TGTGCCAGCAGTGGAAGTGGGAAGGCAGATACGCAGTATTTT. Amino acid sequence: CASSGSGKADTQYF.

The CDR3 loop reads CASSLAGDGGYTF. The CDR3 region has the DNA TGCGCCAGCAGCTTGGCCGGTGATGGCGGCTACACCTTC. The gene calls are TRBV5-1 and TRBJ1-2; no clear D gene. Trimming took 0 bases from V and 8 from J, leaving 11 bases between them. The CDR3 is 13 amino acids. CDR1 SGHRS and CDR2 YFSETQ come from the germline V gene.

In DNA form, the CDR3 reads TGCAGCGTTGTCATCTCGGTTGTCGAGCAGTACTTC. Its translation is CSVVISVVEQYF. This chain connects TRBV29-1 to TRBJ2-7, with D unclear. Germline CDR1 reads SQVTM; CDR2 reads ANQGSEA. The CDR3 is 12 amino acids. The ends were cut back, 4 bases at V and 6 bases at J, with 13 bases in the middle.

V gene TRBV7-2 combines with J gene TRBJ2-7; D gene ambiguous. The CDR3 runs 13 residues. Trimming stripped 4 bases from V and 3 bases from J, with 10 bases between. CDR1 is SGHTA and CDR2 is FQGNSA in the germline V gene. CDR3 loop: CASSSPPSYEQYF. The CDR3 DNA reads TGTGCCAGCAGCTCCCCGCCAAGCTACGAGCAGTACTTC.

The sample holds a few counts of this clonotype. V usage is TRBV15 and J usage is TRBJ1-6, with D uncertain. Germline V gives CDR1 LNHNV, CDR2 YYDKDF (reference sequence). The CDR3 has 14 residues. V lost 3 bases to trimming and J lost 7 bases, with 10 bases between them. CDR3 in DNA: TGTGCCACCAGCAGTTCCCAACAGAATTCACCCCTCCACTTT. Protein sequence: CATSSSQQNSPLHF.

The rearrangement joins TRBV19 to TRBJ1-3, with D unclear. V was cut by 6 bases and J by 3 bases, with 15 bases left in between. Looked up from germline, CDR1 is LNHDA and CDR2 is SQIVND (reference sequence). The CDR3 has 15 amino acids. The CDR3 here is CASSPVGPVGNTIYF. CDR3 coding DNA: TGTGCCAGTAGCCCAGTAGGGCCGGTTGGAAACACCATATATTTT.

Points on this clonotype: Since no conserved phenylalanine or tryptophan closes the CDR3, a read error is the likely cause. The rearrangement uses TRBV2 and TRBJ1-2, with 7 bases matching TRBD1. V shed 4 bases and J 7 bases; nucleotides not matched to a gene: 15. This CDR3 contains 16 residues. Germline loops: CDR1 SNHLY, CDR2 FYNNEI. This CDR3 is CASSVATGASLSGYTL. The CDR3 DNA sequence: TGTGCCAGCAGTGTCGCAACAGGGGCCTCTCTCTCTGGCTACACCCTC.

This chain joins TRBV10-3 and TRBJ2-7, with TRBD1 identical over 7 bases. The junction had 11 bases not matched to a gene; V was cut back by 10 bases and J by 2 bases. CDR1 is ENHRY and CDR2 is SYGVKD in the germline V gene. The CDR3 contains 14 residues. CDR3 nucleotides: TGTGCCAGCAGGCCCTCCGGACAGGCCTACGAGCAGTACTTC. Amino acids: CASRPSGQAYEQYF.

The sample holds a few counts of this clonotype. The chain's CDR3 is CASRDDGPSTDTQYF. For the CDR3, the DNA is TGTGCCAGCAGGGACGACGGTCCCAGCACAGATACGCAGTATTTT. This chain connects TRBV7-3 to TRBJ2-3; D not resolved. From germline, CDR1 is SGHTA and CDR2 FQGTGA. This CDR3 is built from 15 residues. Trimming left V 6 bases short and J 0 bases short, with 13 bases between.

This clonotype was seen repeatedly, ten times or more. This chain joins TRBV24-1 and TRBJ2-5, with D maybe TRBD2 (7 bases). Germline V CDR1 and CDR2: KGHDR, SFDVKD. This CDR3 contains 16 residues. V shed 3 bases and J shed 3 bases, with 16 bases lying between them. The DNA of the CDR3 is TGTGCCACCAGTGATCTCGCGGGAGAGGGGGAAGAGACCCAGTACTTC. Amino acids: CATSDLAGEGEETQYF.